Sequencing of this T cell receptor beta chain was carried out in a study of radiotherapy plus CTLA-4 blockade in lung cancer. Sequencing was performed with immunoSEQ multiplex PCR; in TCRdb, only in-frame clones are kept and a portion is missing. This sample has 85,000 to 95,000 clones, with roughly 80% found just once. Germline loops: CDR1 SGHRS, CDR2 YFSETQ. Trimming cost V 2 bases and J 5 bases; bases outside gene matches: 4. The CDR3 length is 14 residues. The source of this sequence is a human donor with non-small cell lung cancer that progressed on radiotherapy plus ipilimumab. Sequenced here: peripheral blood, sampled from a patient treated with radiotherapy plus ipilimumab. J is TRBJ2-4 and V is TRBV5-1; 7 bases line up with TRBD1. The CDR3 here is CASSFDRAENIQYF. CDR3 nucleotide sequence: TGCGCCAGCAGCTTCGACAGGGCGGAAAACATTCAGTACTTC.